The 14 T cell receptor beta chains below were found in one sample sequenced in a study of cytomegalovirus exposure and HLA in healthy donors. A multiplex PCR was run with 60 Vbeta primers and 13 Jbeta primers. Clones were read by immunoSEQ multiplex PCR, and TCRdb kept only the in-frame ones, dropping some. The sample holds fewer than 250,000 clones, approximately 88% seen once. The specimen sequenced was PBMCs. The receptors derive from a boy aged 2-15 years in good health and CMV-seronegative.

The V and J genes are TRBV29-1 and TRBJ2-7; 12 nucleotides align to TRBD1. Losses at the gene ends were 6 bases for V and 5 bases for J; bases not matched to a gene: 11. Germline V CDR1 and CDR2: SQVTM, ANQGSEA. The CDR3 is 15 residues long. In DNA, the CDR3 is TGCAGCGTCGACGCTTTCGGGACAGGGGGCGACGAGCAGTACTTC. Its protein is CSVDAFGTGGDEQYF.

This clone was observed once. The J gene is TRBJ2-7, the V gene TRBV7-2, with a tentative D call TRBD2 (6 bases). This CDR3 is built from 16 residues. Deletions cut 4 bases from V and 0 bases from J, with 16 bases between. Per the germline V gene, CDR1 is SGHTA and CDR2 is FQGNSA. The chain's CDR3 is CASSSPAQGLSYEQYF. The DNA for the CDR3 is TGTGCCAGCAGCTCCCCGGCCCAGGGACTCTCCTACGAGCAGTACTTC.

V gene TRBV11-2 combines with J gene TRBJ1-6, with D unclear. The germline V gene encodes CDR1 SGHAT and CDR2 FQNNGV. This CDR3 contains 17 residues. The V gene lost 1 base and the J gene lost 0 bases, with 10 bases spanning the gap. The CDR3 bases are TGTGCCAGCAGCTTAGCCCCCAAGAGCTCCTATAATTCACCCCTCCACTTT. Its translation is CASSLAPKSSYNSPLHF.

This chain joins TRBV19 and TRBJ2-2, with a weak D call TRBD2 (6 bases). The CDR3 length is 16 residues. From germline, CDR1 is LNHDA and CDR2 SQIVND (reference sequence). Deletions cut 3 bases from V and 3 bases from J, with 14 bases between. CDR3 nucleotides: TGTGCCAGTAGTATGACCGTGAGGGACTACACCGGGGAGCTGTTTTTT. It codes for CASSMTVRDYTGELFF.

The rearrangement uses TRBV5-5 and TRBJ2-3; 9 positions agree with TRBD1. After removal of 2 bases from V and 5 bases from J, the junction contained 6 bases not matched to a gene. The germline CDR1 and CDR2 sequences are SGHKS and YYEKEE (reference sequence). The CDR3 covers 15 residues. In nucleotides, the CDR3 is TGTGCCAGCAGCTTCCGGGACAGGGTTATAGATACGCAGTATTTT. This translates into CASSFRDRVIDTQYF.

The chain is built from TRBV21-1 and TRBJ1-2. TRBV21-1 is recorded as a pseudogene. The CDR3 extends over 17 amino acids. The CDR3, as DNA: TGTGCCAGGCAGCGACCAGAGAAAGCATCTACGAACTATGGCTACACCTTC. It translates to CARQRPEKASTNYGYTF.

This clone appeared once. The chain couples TRBV19 to TRBJ1-2; tentatively, D is TRBD1 (6 bases). V shed 5 bases and J shed 4 bases, with 17 bases lying between them. Germline CDR1 LNHDA, CDR2 SQIVND (reference sequence). The CDR3 length is 15 residues. The CDR3 here is CASSGSRDTFYGYTF. The CDR3 nucleotides read TGTGCCAGTAGTGGCTCCCGGGACACCTTCTATGGCTACACCTTC.

The chain uses TRBV5-4 and TRBJ2-7, with 13 bases aligning to TRBD2. CDR1 SGHNT and CDR2 YYREEE come from the germline V gene (reference sequence). CDR3 length: 16 residues. The V and J ends lost 0 bases and 0 bases, in that order; junction bases with no gene match: 0. Here the CDR3 reads CASSLGTSGSSYEQYF. The CDR3 DNA reads as TGTGCCAGCAGCTTGGGGACTAGCGGGAGCTCCTACGAGCAGTACTTC.

In DNA, the CDR3 is TGTGCCAGCGGGGGGGGCGGGAATGAGCAGTTCTTC. Translated, it gives CASGGGGNEQFF. The chain recombines TRBV9 with TRBJ2-1; the D gene is possibly TRBD2 (7 bases). The germline CDR1 and CDR2 sequences are SGDLS and YYNGEE. Deletions cut 7 bases from V and 7 bases from J, with 12 bases between. The CDR3 totals 12 residues.

The chain joins TRBV11-2 to TRBJ2-2, with 10 bases fitting TRBD2. The CDR3 extends over 18 amino acids. J gave up 5 bases and V 0 bases, and 9 bases lay outside the gene matches. Germline CDR1 SGHAT, CDR2 FQNNGV. For the CDR3, the DNA is TGTGCCAGCAGCTTAGATTTTGCCCAAGCGGGGGGGACCGGGGAGCTGTTTTTT. It yields the protein CASSLDFAQAGGTGELFF.

The V and J genes are TRBV7-2 and TRBJ2-1, with 10 bases matching TRBD2. V shed 3 bases and J 7 bases; nucleotides not matched to a gene: 6. The germline CDR1 and CDR2 sequences are SGHTA and FQGNSA. The CDR3 is 15 amino acids. The CDR3 sequence is CASSLASGSFNEQFF. As DNA, the CDR3 is TGTGCCAGCAGCTTGGCTAGCGGGAGTTTTAATGAGCAGTTCTTC. Supplemented by reference TRBV7-2 and TRBJ2-1, the full variable domain reads GAGVSQSPSNKVTEKGKDVELRCDPISGHTALYWYRQSLGQGLEFLIYFQGNSAPDKSGLPSDRFSAERTGGSVSTLTIQRTQQEDSAVYLCASSLASGSFNEQFFGPGTRLTVL.

The chain employs TRBV5-1 and TRBJ1-2; D is undetermined. This CDR3 spans 14 amino acids. Germline CDR1 is SGHRS and CDR2 is YFSETQ. V lost 2 bases and J lost 0, with 8 bases in between. The CDR3 DNA reads as TGCGCCAGCAGCTTTACGCGAGCTAACTATGGCTACACCTTC. This gives the protein CASSFTRANYGYTF.

This rearrangement joins TRBV30 to TRBJ2-6, with D hard to call. V dropped 4 bases and J dropped 2 bases, with 9 bases sitting between them. CDR1 and CDR2 from the germline V gene are GTSNPN and SVGIG (reference sequence). The CDR3 consists of 14 residues. CDR3 nucleotide sequence: TGTGCCTGGACAGATCTAGCTGGGGCCAACGTCCTGACTTTC. As protein: CAWTDLAGANVLTF.

This chain joins TRBV11-3 and TRBJ2-5, with 7 bases lining up with TRBD1. Germline V gives CDR1 SGHNT, CDR2 YENEEA. J lost 5 bases, V lost 1 base, and 10 bases had no gene match. This CDR3 is built from 16 residues. CDR3 protein: CASSLATGAGKETQYF. CDR3 bases: TGTGCCAGCAGCTTAGCTACAGGGGCAGGGAAGGAGACCCAGTACTTC.